The sequence of this T cell receptor (beta chain) was determined in a study of blood T cell repertoires in COVID-19. Across the whole study: Sources were T cells, B-cell-depleted T cells, or PBMCs; the material itself was cDNA or gDNA.

Sequencing used immunoSEQ multiplex PCR; TCRdb keeps in-frame clones, though not all of them. The sample carries about 88,000 clones, 75% to 90% recorded once. The source is a male donor with acute or convalescent COVID-19. Sequencing input: peripheral blood.

The chain's CDR3 is CASSPSQGGETQYF. As DNA, the CDR3 is TGTGCCAGCTCACCCTCGCAGGGTGGGGAGACCCAGTACTTC. This sequence joins TRBV18 and TRBJ2-5, with D possibly TRBD1 on 5 matching bases. The CDR3 is made up of 14 amino acids. V was pared by 3 bases and J by 5 bases, with 13 bases between. Germline CDR1 reads KGHSH; CDR2 reads LQKENI.